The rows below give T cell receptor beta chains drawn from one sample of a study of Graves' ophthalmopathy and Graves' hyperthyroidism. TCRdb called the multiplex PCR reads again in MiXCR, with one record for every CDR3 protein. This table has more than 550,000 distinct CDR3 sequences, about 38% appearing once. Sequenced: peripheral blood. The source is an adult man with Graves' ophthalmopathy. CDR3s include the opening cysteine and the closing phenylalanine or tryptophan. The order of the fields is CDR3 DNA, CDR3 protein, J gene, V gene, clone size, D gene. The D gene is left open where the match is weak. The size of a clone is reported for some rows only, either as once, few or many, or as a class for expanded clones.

TGCAGCGTTGAGTTGGGACAGGGCCAGCATTTT CSVELGQGQHF TRBJ1-5 TRBV29-1 - TRBD1
TGTGCCATCAGTGATTCGTCCGGGAGGATCCACTCCCAAGAGACCCAGTACTTC CAISDSSGRIHSQETQYF TRBJ2-5 TRBV10-3 - TRBD2
TGTGCCAGCAGCTTCCGGGACAGTAATTCACCCCTCCACTTT CASSFRDSNSPLHF TRBJ1-6 TRBV13 many TRBD1
TGCGCCAGCAGCTTGGTCTCCGGGGCGCGGGAGCAGTACTTC CASSLVSGAREQYF TRBJ2-7 TRBV5-1 many -
TGTGCCAGCAGTGAACGGGGGACAGGGAGGCAAGAAAAACTGTTTTTT CASSERGTGRQEKLFF TRBJ1-4 TRBV25-1 - TRBD1
TGTGCCAGCAGCACGGGGACAAATCAGCCCCAGCATTTT CASSTGTNQPQHF TRBJ1-5 TRBV7-2 many -
TGTGCCAGCAGTGAAACACTAGCGGGAATTGAGCTGTTTTTT CASSETLAGIELFF TRBJ2-2 TRBV25-1 once TRBD2
TGTGCCAGCCAAGATAAGGGGGCTGGAAACACCATATATTTT CASQDKGAGNTIYF TRBJ1-3 TRBV25-1 - -
TGTGCCAGCAAAGAAGGGGTAGCTGCTAACTATGGCTACACCTTC CASKEGVAANYGYTF TRBJ1-2 TRBV2 many -
TGCAGCGTTATCAGGACACGGGACACTGAAGCTTTCTTT CSVIRTRDTEAFF TRBJ1-1 TRBV29-1 many -
TGCGCCAGCAGCTTGGAGGGCGGACTCGGCTCTGGGGCCAACGTCCTGACTTTC CASSLEGGLGSGANVLTF TRBJ2-6 TRBV5-1 many -
TGTGCCAGCAGCACGGGACAGGGCCACTATGGCTACACCTTC CASSTGQGHYGYTF TRBJ1-2 TRBV11-2 many TRBD1
TGTGCCAGCAGCTTAGCAGCGGCCTTTAATGAAAAACTGTTTTTT CASSLAAAFNEKLFF TRBJ1-4 TRBV7-2 - -
TGTGCCAGCAGCCCCACTAGCGGAAACTCCTACGAGCAGTACTTC CASSPTSGNSYEQYF TRBJ2-7 TRBV7-9 few TRBD2
TGTGCCAGCAGTTACATTTCTGGCAGACCCTACGAGCAGTACTTC CASSYISGRPYEQYF TRBJ2-7 TRBV7-9 - -
TGTGCCACCAGCGTAACTACCACTAGCGGGGTCACCGGGGAGCTGTTTTTT CATSVTTTSGVTGELFF TRBJ2-2 TRBV15 many TRBD2
TGTGCCAGCAGCCAAGGAAGGCAGGCGCGACAAGAGACCCAGTACTTC CASSQGRQARQETQYF TRBJ2-5 TRBV7-8 many -
TGTGCCAGCGATGTCGGGGGGCAAGGAACCGGGGAGCTGTTTTTT CASDVGGQGTGELFF TRBJ2-2 TRBV2 many -
TGTGCCAGCAGTTACTCGAAAGGGGATGCAACTAATGAAAAACTGTTTTTT CASSYSKGDATNEKLFF TRBJ1-4 TRBV10-3 few -
TGTGCCAGCAGTTTCGCGACCCCCCAAGAGACCCAGTACTTC CASSFATPQETQYF TRBJ2-5 TRBV7-6 - -
TGTGCCAGCAGCGTGTTCAGGGAGAACACCGGGGAGCTGTTTTTT CASSVFRENTGELFF TRBJ2-2 TRBV9 few -
TGTGCCAGTAGTATTCAGGGGAAGGACGGGGAGCTGTTTTTT CASSIQGKDGELFF TRBJ2-2 TRBV19 few -
TGTGCCAGCAGCCCCGAGACTCTGGAGCAGTTCTTC CASSPETLEQFF TRBJ2-1 TRBV7-4 - -
TGTGCCAGCAGAGCAGGGACAGGGGGTTGGTCGAACACCGGGGAGCTGTTTTTT CASRAGTGGWSNTGELFF TRBJ2-2 TRBV12-3/TRBV12-4 - TRBD1
TGTGCCAGCAGCGGTAGTAGTATCCGGACAGGGGTCTATGGCTACACCTTC CASSGSSIRTGVYGYTF TRBJ1-2 TRBV9 many TRBD1
TGTGCCAGTAGTACCCGACTCGACGGACAGGGAGTGCACACTGAAGCTTTCTTT CASSTRLDGQGVHTEAFF TRBJ1-1 TRBV19 many TRBD1
TGTGCCAGCAGTTATCCCCCCAGCCTCGGAGACACTGAAGCTTTCTTT CASSYPPSLGDTEAFF TRBJ1-1 TRBV10-3 - -
TGTGCCAGCAGCCGGAACAGAGGTGGGGAGACCCAGTACTTC CASSRNRGGETQYF TRBJ2-5 TRBV9 - -
TGCAGTGCTAGCACGGGGGCTACCTACTATGGCTACACCTTC CSASTGATYYGYTF TRBJ1-2 TRBV20-1 many -
TGCGCCAGCAGCTTGTCTCCCCTTAGCGGGGGGAACACCGGGGAGCCGTTTTTT CASSLSPLSGGNTGEPFF TRBJ2-2 TRBV5-1 - TRBD2
TGCGCCAGCAGCTCCCCCGGGGCAGGGGGAGGAAAACTGTTTTTT CASSSPGAGGGKLFF TRBJ1-4 TRBV5-1 - TRBD1
TGCGCCAGCGGGGAGGGGCTTGGCTACACCTTC CASGEGLGYTF TRBJ1-2 TRBV5-1 many -
TGTGCCACCAGCAGAGGGAACAGGGACGTGGAGACCCAGTACTTC CATSRGNRDVETQYF TRBJ2-5 TRBV15 - -
TGTGCCAGTAACCCCGGGACAGCAACTAATGAAAAACTGTTTTTT CASNPGTATNEKLFF TRBJ1-4 TRBV19 many TRBD1
TGTGCCAGCAGCCCCGGGGGGACAGGACCATATGGCTACACCTTC CASSPGGTGPYGYTF TRBJ1-2 TRBV7-2 many TRBD1
TGTGCCAGCAGTGGGACCGGGACAGGGGGAGAGCAGTACTTC CASSGTGTGGEQYF TRBJ2-7 TRBV12-3/TRBV12-4 - TRBD1
TGTGCCATTTCGACAGAGTCTTTTAACTATGGCTACACCTTC CAISTESFNYGYTF TRBJ1-2 TRBV2 many -
TGTGCCATCAGCCCGGGGAAGGATGGCTACACCTTC CAISPGKDGYTF TRBJ1-2 TRBV10-3 - -
TGTGCCAGCCGCCCCGCGGCGAGCCCGGCCGGGGAGCTGTTTTTT CASRPAASPAGELFF TRBJ2-2 TRBV7-2 few -
TGTGCCAGCAGCGTTGGGGGTGCTCCCCTCCACTTT CASSVGGAPLHF TRBJ1-6 TRBV9 many -
TGTGCCAGCAGCCCCCATAGCGGCAATGAGCAGTTCTTC CASSPHSGNEQFF TRBJ2-1 TRBV12-3/TRBV12-4 - -
TGTGCCAGCAGCTCCATGTGGGCCGGGACAAACAACTATGGCTACACCTTC CASSSMWAGTNNYGYTF TRBJ1-2 TRBV25-1 - -
TGTGCCAGCAGCTTGGGGGGGTACGTTATCGGCGAGCAGTACTTC CASSLGGYVIGEQYF TRBJ2-7 TRBV5-6 few -
TGTGCCAGCAGTCCCCAGGACTGGTCCGAGCAGTACTTC CASSPQDWSEQYF TRBJ2-7 TRBV6-2/TRBV6-3 many -
TGTGCCAGCAGCAAGCTTTACGGGGACCAGCACAAAAGCTCCTATAATTCACCCCTCCACTTT CASSKLYGDQHKSSYNSPLHF TRBJ1-6 TRBV9 - -
TGTGCCAGCAGCCCCCGTCAGAAGTCTGGGCCCAACGTCATGACTTTC CASSPRQKSGPNVMTF TRBJ2-6 TRBV6-1 - -